One sample yielded the 30 T cell receptor beta chains listed below, sequenced in a study of blood T cell repertoires in COVID-19. The data were produced by immunoSEQ multiplex PCR, yet TCRdb's version contains in-frame clones alone and is incomplete. This sample has under 85,000 clones, with around 83% found just once. Sample: peripheral blood. The source is a man at least 80 years old with active or convalescent COVID-19.

V gene TRBV28 combines with J gene TRBJ1-6; TRBD1 matches 8 bases. This CDR3 contains 16 residues. The ends lost 4 bases at V and 4 bases at J; junction bases unmatched: 6. Germline lookup yields CDR1 MDHEN and CDR2 SYDVKM. The CDR3 region has the DNA TGTGCCAGCAGTTCGCTTCGGACAGGGTATAATTCACCCCTCCACTTT. Encoded protein: CASSSLRTGYNSPLHF.

V usage is TRBV28 and J usage is TRBJ1-4; 7 bases agree with TRBD1. CDR1 MDHEN and CDR2 SYDVKM come from the germline V gene. This CDR3 region has 17 residues. With V trimmed by 3 bases and J by 7 bases, 14 bases remained unmatched. The chain's CDR3 is CASSLARGSRPGEKLFF. As DNA, the CDR3 is TGTGCCAGCAGTTTGGCCAGGGGGAGCCGGCCCGGTGAAAAACTGTTTTTT.

V and J are TRBV7-2 and TRBJ2-7; 8 bases agree with TRBD2. The CDR3 sequence is 15 residues long. The ends lost 1 base at V and 0 bases at J; junction bases unmatched: 2. Germline-derived CDR1 and CDR2 are SGHTA and FQGNSA. CDR3 region: CASSLVGTSSYEQYF. In DNA, the CDR3 is TGTGCCAGCAGCTTAGTAGGGACTAGCTCCTACGAGCAGTACTTC.

This chain connects TRBV19 to TRBJ2-7; possible D gene TRBD2, 5 bases. Germline CDR1 is LNHDA and CDR2 is SQIVND (reference sequence). V was trimmed by 2 bases and J by 4 bases, leaving 9 bases between them. The length of the CDR3 is 13 residues. CDR3 sequence reads: CASSISGVYEQYF. Written as DNA, the CDR3 is TGTGCCAGTAGTATATCCGGGGTGTACGAGCAGTACTTC.

The CDR3 DNA reads as TGTGCCAGCAGCGACTCGGGTGGCGGGGGAAATTCACCCCTCCACTTT. Translated: CASSDSGGGGNSPLHF. This chain joins TRBV7-9 and TRBJ1-6; TRBD1 might be the D (5 bases). There are 16 residues in the CDR3. V lost 5 bases to trimming and J lost 7 bases, with 18 bases between them. In germline, CDR1 is SEHNR, CDR2 FQNEAQ (reference sequence).

The chain has TRBV6-6 and TRBJ2-5; D might be TRBD1 (6 bases). Deletions cut 4 bases from V and 5 bases from J, with 17 bases between. CDR3 length equals 15 residues. CDR1 is MNHNY, CDR2 SVGAGI, per germline (reference sequence). The CDR3 nucleotides read TGTGCCAGCAGTTTCTACCGCAGGGGTGGCGAGACCCAGTACTTC. Translating it yields CASSFYRRGGETQYF.

The gene calls are TRBV18 and TRBJ1-1; D gene uncertain. Germline V gene sequence: CDR1 KGHSH, CDR2 LQKENI. This CDR3 is built from 13 residues. V gave up 5 bases and J gave up 4 bases, with 11 bases separating them. CDR3 nucleotides: TGTGCCAGCTCAGAGAAGGCGGGCACTGAAGCTTTCTTT. Protein sequence: CASSEKAGTEAFF.

The genes are TRBV5-6 and TRBJ1-6; D not resolved. V lost 1 base to trimming and J lost 2 bases, with 10 bases between them. This CDR3 region has 16 residues. Looked up from germline, CDR1 is SGHDT and CDR2 is YYEEEE. The CDR3 sequence: CASSLYGEAYNSPLHF. The CDR3 DNA sequence: TGTGCCAGCAGCTTGTACGGGGAAGCCTATAATTCACCCCTCCACTTT.

V usage is TRBV25-1 and J usage is TRBJ1-2; 9 bases agree with TRBD1. With 3 bases clipped from V and 8 bases from J, the junction kept 13 bases outside the gene matches. CDR3 length equals 16 residues. Germline V gene data show CDR1 as MGHDK and CDR2 as SYGVNS. This CDR3 reads CASSDSPGQGPRGYTF. The DNA for the CDR3 is TGTGCCAGCAGTGATTCTCCTGGACAGGGGCCGCGGGGCTACACCTTC.

The CDR3 region has the DNA TGTGCCAGCAGTGAAGCGGAAATGAACAATGAGCAGTTCTTC. Amino acids: CASSEAEMNNEQFF. The V and J genes are TRBV25-1 and TRBJ2-1; no reliable D call. The V and J ends lost 2 bases and 5 bases respectively, with 10 bases between them. The CDR3 is 14 residues long. CDR1 and CDR2 from the germline V gene are MGHDK and SYGVNS. Full variable domain (rest looked up from reference TRBV25-1 and TRBJ2-1): EADIYQTPRYLVIGTGKKITLECSQTMGHDKMYWYQQDPGMELHLIHYSYGVNSTEKGDLSSESTVSRIRTEHFPLTLESARPSHTSQYLCASSEAEMNNEQFFGPGTRLTVL.

V and J are TRBV7-2 and TRBJ1-4; D perhaps matches TRBD1 (6 bases). The CDR3 loop spans 14 amino acids. CDR1 and CDR2 (germline): SGHTA, FQGNSA. Trimming took 3 bases from V and 8 from J, leaving 13 bases between them. The CDR3 protein is CASSFGGFREKLFF. In DNA, the CDR3 is TGTGCCAGCAGCTTTGGGGGCTTTCGGGAAAAACTGTTTTTT.

The chain employs TRBV6-4 and TRBJ1-1, with TRBD1 as a possible D gene (5 bases). V lost 8 bases and J 2 bases, leaving 12 bases between the germline ends. The CDR3 contains 13 residues. Germline V gene lookup returns CDR1 MRHNA and CDR2 SNTAGT. CDR3 sequence reads: CASGTPPNTEAFF. CDR3 nucleotides: TGTGCCAGCGGGACTCCACCCAACACTGAAGCTTTCTTT.

This chain joins TRBV13 and TRBJ2-3, with 9 nucleotides matching TRBD2. The CDR3 runs to 17 residues. CDR1 PRHDT and CDR2 FYEKMQ come from the germline V gene (reference sequence). With 2 bases clipped from V and 5 bases from J, the junction kept 11 bases outside the gene matches. Written as DNA, the CDR3 is TGTGCCAGCAGCTTAAGGGGCCTAGCGGGGTTTTTAGATACGCAGTATTTT. As protein: CASSLRGLAGFLDTQYF.

This sequence joins TRBV28 and TRBJ1-1; D remains unclear. CDR1 is MDHEN and CDR2 is SYDVKM in the germline V gene. This CDR3 is 11 amino acids long. V was trimmed by 4 bases and J by 7 bases, leaving 7 bases between them. The CDR3 region has the DNA TGTGCCAGCAGTTCCAGTTATGAAGCTTTCTTT. Encoded protein: CASSSSYEAFF.

This rearrangement joins TRBV12-3 or TRBV12-4 to TRBJ1-2, with D perhaps matching TRBD1 (6 bases). The CDR3 is made up of 13 amino acids. The V end was cut by 5 bases, the J end by 4 bases, with 11 bases between. The CDR3: CASSPGGAYGYTF. The DNA of the CDR3 is TGTGCCAGCAGTCCGGGGGGCGCCTATGGCTACACCTTC.

This clone has a handful of counts. The chain has TRBV19 and TRBJ2-7, with 9 bases lining up with TRBD1. Germline CDR1 is LNHDA and CDR2 is SQIVND (reference sequence). V was pared by 7 bases and J by 5 bases, with 6 bases of the junction left unmatched. The CDR3 extends over 13 amino acids. The CDR3 region is CASKGQGYNEQYF. CDR3 sequence (DNA): TGTGCCAGTAAGGGACAGGGATACAACGAGCAGTACTTC.

V usage is TRBV9 and J usage is TRBJ2-1; 13 bases map to TRBD2. Germline CDR1 SGDLS, CDR2 YYNGEE. The CDR3 runs to 14 residues. V lost 3 bases to trimming and J lost 9 bases; unmatched junction nucleotides: 3. For the CDR3, the DNA is TGTGCCAGCAGCGGACTAGCGGGGGGCGGTGAGCAGTTCTTC. It translates to CASSGLAGGGEQFF.

The V and J genes are TRBV28 and TRBJ1-1; tentative D call: TRBD1 (5 bases). Germline-derived CDR1 and CDR2 are MDHEN and SYDVKM. This CDR3 spans 15 amino acids. V was clipped by 4 bases and J by 4 bases, with 16 bases between them. CDR3 sequence (DNA): TGTGCCAGCAGTTCCCCGGAGGGGCGGGGCACTGAAGCTTTCTTT. This codes for CASSSPEGRGTEAFF.

This chain connects TRBV5-1 to TRBJ2-3; 9 bases match TRBD2. The germline V gene has CDR1 SGHRS and CDR2 YFSETQ. V was pared by 4 bases and J by 0 bases, with 6 bases of the junction left unmatched. CDR3 length: 16 amino acids. The CDR3 coding sequence is TGCGCCAGCAGCCCCTTAGCGGGGGCGAGCACAGATACGCAGTATTTT. Protein sequence: CASSPLAGASTDTQYF.

The chain couples TRBV6-5 to TRBJ2-2, with TRBD2 as a possible D gene (6 bases). CDR1 is MNHEY, CDR2 SVGAGI, per germline. V lost 7 bases and J 0 bases, leaving 12 bases between the germline ends. The CDR3 is made up of 15 amino acids. DNA for the CDR3: TGTGCCAGCATGGGAGGAGACGCGAACACCGGGGAGCTGTTTTTT. It is translated as CASMGGDANTGELFF.

A note on this clone: In the same sample, other DNA sequences code for this CDR3. This chain links TRBV18 with TRBJ1-5; TRBD1 matches 8 bases. V lost 3 bases and J lost 6; bases outside the gene matches: 4. CDR3 length: 14 residues. Germline loops: CDR1 KGHSH, CDR2 LQKENI. CDR3 amino acids: CASSPTGAVQPQHF. The CDR3 region has the DNA TGTGCCAGCTCACCGACAGGGGCGGTTCAGCCCCAGCATTTT.

In its sample, this clone was seen a few times. J is TRBJ2-3 and V is TRBV2, with 7 positions matching TRBD1. V shed 4 bases, J shed 5 bases, and the junction held 9 bases outside the gene matches. This CDR3 is built from 15 residues. CDR1 is SNHLY and CDR2 is FYNNEI in the germline V gene. CDR3 protein: CASSGPSGTEDTQYF. CDR3 nucleotide sequence: TGTGCCAGCAGTGGGCCATCGGGGACAGAAGATACGCAGTATTTT.

The rearrangement links TRBV4-2 to TRBJ2-7; TRBD1 is a possible D gene (6 bases). The length of the CDR3 is 17 residues. V lost 1 base to trimming and J lost 0 bases, with 16 bases between them. Germline V gene lookup returns CDR1 LGHNA and CDR2 YNFKEQ. The CDR3 here is CASSQADVEGVSYEQYF. The CDR3 nucleotides read TGTGCCAGCAGCCAAGCCGACGTCGAGGGGGTCTCCTACGAGCAGTACTTC.

The rearrangement uses TRBV11-3 and TRBJ2-2; 9 bases match TRBD1. After removal of 5 bases from V and 1 base from J, the junction contained 2 bases not matched to a gene. The CDR3 consists of 15 residues. The germline V gene has CDR1 SGHNT and CDR2 YENEEA. CDR3 bases: TGTGCCAGCAGCGCGGGACAGGGGAACACCGGGGAGCTGTTTTTT. It encodes CASSAGQGNTGELFF. Supplemented by reference TRBV11-3 and TRBJ2-2, the full variable domain reads EAGVVQSPRYKIIEKKQPVAFWCNPISGHNTLYWYLQNLGQGPELLIRYENEEAVDDSQLPKDRFSAERLKGVDSTLKIQPAELGDSAVYLCASSAGQGNTGELFFGEGSRLTVL.

The rearrangement links TRBV7-3 to TRBJ1-1; 9 nucleotides align to TRBD1. Looked up from germline, CDR1 is SGHTA and CDR2 is FQGTGA. The CDR3 runs 15 residues. Trimming took 2 bases from V and 5 from J; bases not matched to a gene: 6. The CDR3 loop reads CASSLGNRGQTEAFF. The DNA of the CDR3 is TGTGCCAGCAGCTTAGGAAACAGGGGGCAGACTGAAGCTTTCTTT.

This chain uses TRBV28 with TRBJ1-4; maybe TRBD1 (6 bases). In germline, CDR1 is MDHEN, CDR2 SYDVKM. The CDR3 extends over 15 amino acids. The V gene lost 5 bases and the J gene lost 10 bases, with 20 bases spanning the gap. CDR3 loop: CASSTSWGGLVKLFF. CDR3 DNA: TGTGCCAGCAGTACCAGTTGGGGGGGCCTAGTAAAACTGTTTTTT.

The chain links TRBV28 to TRBJ1-5, with D possibly TRBD1 on 6 matching bases. V lost 6 bases, J lost 0 bases, and 15 bases lay in between. CDR1 is MDHEN and CDR2 is SYDVKM in the germline V gene. The CDR3 totals 16 residues. The CDR3 nucleotides read TGTGCCAGCAGGGATGCCGGGACAAATAGCAATCAGCCCCAGCATTTT. It encodes CASRDAGTNSNQPQHF.

This chain connects TRBV12-3 or TRBV12-4 to TRBJ2-3, with TRBD2 identical over 14 bases. After removal of 8 bases from V and 14 bases from J, the junction contained 9 bases not matched to a gene. The CDR3 is 13 residues long. CDR3 sequence: CASYGLAGGPRYF. CDR3 nucleotides: TGTGCCAGCTACGGACTAGCGGGAGGCCCTAGGTATTTT.

This chain joins TRBV29-1 and TRBJ2-5; TRBD2 agrees at 11 bases. V lost 8 bases and J lost 4; bases outside the gene matches: 15. The germline gives CDR1 SQVTM, CDR2 ANQGSEA. This CDR3 has 16 residues. For the CDR3, the DNA is TGCAGCCCTTTAGCGGGGGGGCCCCAGCGAGGAGAGACCCAGTACTTC. Translation gives CSPLAGGPQRGETQYF.

The chain has TRBV5-4 and TRBJ2-6; D possibly corresponds to TRBD2 (6 bases). The CDR3 has 15 amino acids. Germline CDR1 is SGHNT and CDR2 is YYREEE (reference sequence). Trimming removed 1 base from V and 9 bases from J, with 14 bases in between. The CDR3 coding sequence is TGTGCCAGCAGCTTGTATCAGGGAGGCGGCAACGTCCTGACTTTC. Translated: CASSLYQGGGNVLTF. The whole variable domain, filled in from reference TRBV5-4 and TRBJ2-6, reads ETGVTQSPTHLIKTRGQQVTLRCSSQSGHNTVSWYQQALGQGPQFIFQYYREEENGRGNFPPRFSGLQFPNYSSELNVNALELDDSALYLCASSLYQGGGNVLTFGAGSRLTVL.